This TCR beta chain is from a study of blood T cell repertoires in COVID-19. Across the whole study: Sources were T cells, B-cell-depleted T cells, or PBMCs; the material itself was cDNA or gDNA.

Patients at the Seattle site were enrolled during active infection and followed longitudinally. CDR1 and CDR2 (germline): KGHSH, LQKENI. The CDR3 length is 12 residues. The V gene end was trimmed by 3 bases and the J gene end by 5 bases; junction bases not matched to a gene: 0. Sequencing was performed with immunoSEQ multiplex PCR; in TCRdb, only in-frame clones are kept and a portion is missing. The repertoire holds about 250,000 clones, with approximately 88% as singletons. Sequencing used peripheral blood. The chain is built from TRBV18 and TRBJ2-5, with 7 positions matching TRBD2. The sequence derives from a woman aged 25 to 39 with COVID-19, enrolled during active disease. The CDR3 spells CASSPGGETQYF. The CDR3 DNA follows: TGTGCCAGCTCACCGGGAGGGGAGACCCAGTACTTC.